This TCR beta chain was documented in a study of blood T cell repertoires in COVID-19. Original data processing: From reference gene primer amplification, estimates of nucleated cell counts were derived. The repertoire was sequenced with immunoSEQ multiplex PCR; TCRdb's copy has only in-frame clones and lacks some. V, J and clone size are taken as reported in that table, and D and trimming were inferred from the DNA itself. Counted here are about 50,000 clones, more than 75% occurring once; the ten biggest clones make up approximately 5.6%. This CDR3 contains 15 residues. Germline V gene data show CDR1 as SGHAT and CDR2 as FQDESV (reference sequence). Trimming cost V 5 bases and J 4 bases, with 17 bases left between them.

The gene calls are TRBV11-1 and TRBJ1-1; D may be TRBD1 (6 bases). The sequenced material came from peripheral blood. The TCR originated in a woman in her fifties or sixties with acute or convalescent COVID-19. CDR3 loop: CASSPRGGRVTEAFF. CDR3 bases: TGTGCCAGCAGCCCCCGTGGGGGCCGGGTCACTGAAGCTTTCTTT. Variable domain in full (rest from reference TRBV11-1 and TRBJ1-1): EAEVAQSPRYKITEKSQAVAFWCDPISGHATLYWYRQILGQGPELLVQFQDESVVDDSQLPKDRFSAERLKGVDSTLKIQPAELGDSAMYLCASSPRGGRVTEAFFGQGTRLTVV.